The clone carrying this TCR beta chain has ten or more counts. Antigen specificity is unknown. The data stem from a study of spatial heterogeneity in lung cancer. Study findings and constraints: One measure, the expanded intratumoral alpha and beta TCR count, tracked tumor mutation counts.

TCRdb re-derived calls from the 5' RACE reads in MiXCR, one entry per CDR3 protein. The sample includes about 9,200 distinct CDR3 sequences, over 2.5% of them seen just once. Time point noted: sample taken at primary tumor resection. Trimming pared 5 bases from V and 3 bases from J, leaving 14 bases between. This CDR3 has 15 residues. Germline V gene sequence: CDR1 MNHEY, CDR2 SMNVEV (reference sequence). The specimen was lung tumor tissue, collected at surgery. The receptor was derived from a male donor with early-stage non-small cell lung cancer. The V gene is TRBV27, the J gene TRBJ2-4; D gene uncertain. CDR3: CASSPLLDNKNIQYF. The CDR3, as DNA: TGTGCCAGCAGTCCTTTGCTGGATAACAAAAACATTCAGTACTTC.